This T cell receptor beta chain was identified during a study of PD-1 blockade in classical Hodgkin lymphoma (dated by TCRdb to the early 2020s). For the wider study: Nivolumab dosing was 3 mg/kg intravenously every 2 weeks, continuing until either disease progression or unacceptable toxicity. The study used TCR beta sequencing and CyTOF to define a peripheral blood immune signature of response to PD-1 blockade in classical Hodgkin lymphoma.

What the work shows at the level of the full study, not this receptor alone: Newly diagnosed patients were reported to have lower baseline TCR diversity than healthy donors, and relapsed/refractory patients were reported to have lower baseline TCR diversity still. Only a single clinical trial cohort was studied, and what caused the repertoire differences, possibly disease activity or prior therapy, remained undefined. By C4D1, a significant rise was seen in CD4+ TCR diversity but not in CD8+ TCR diversity (p=0.0027 vs p=0.16), and the rise was most apparent among complete responders (p=0.02). Patients starting nivolumab less than 1 year after ASCT had lower diversity and were excluded from later analyses to avoid confounding by immune reconstitution. Trial patients with a complete response had baseline diversity similar to that of newly diagnosed patients, while partial responders and progressors had significantly lower diversity.

The Qiagen DNeasy kit was used to extract genomic DNA both from unsorted PBMCs and from the negatively selected CD4+ and CD8+ fractions. Using primers that anneal to V and J segments, immunoSEQ multiplex PCR amplified the TCR beta CDR3 regions. A synthetic immune receptor repertoire was used to minimize amplification bias, and any remaining bias was removed computationally after sequencing. On the authors' methods: Repertoire diversity was quantified as the Shannon entropy index using custom Python scripts. Unsorted, CD4+ and CD8+ repertoires were examined separately, except in combined analyses, for which CD4+ and CD8+ sequences were merged in silico. A clone was considered expanded if an increase in frequency of at least 2-fold after treatment relative to C1D1 was found, and a pseudocount of 0.5 was applied to clones undetected at baseline. Singleton clones were defined as clones with 0 or 1 copy at C1D1, and non-singleton clones were defined as clones with 2 or more copies. By matching protein sequences in sorted samples from the same patient, clones expanded in unsorted samples were annotated as CD4+, CD8+ or unknown. Diversity changes from C1D1 to C4D1 were tested in paired samples using Wilcoxon tests. The table comes from immuneACCESS by way of TCRdb, which keeps in-frame sequences with V and J called. Part of the clones is missing from these tables; in studies checked, under half for an unresolved V gene and the rest for unknown reasons. V, J and clone size are taken as reported in that table, and D and trimming were inferred from the DNA itself. The sample records some 33,000 clones, approximately 67% of which are singletons. More than 3% of the sample is taken by the ten largest.

According to the study, the label for this sample's time point signals: cycle 4 day 1 (C4D1), after around six weeks of nivolumab. Relapse after autologous stem cell transplantation had occurred in all trial patients, and cohorts A, B and C were distinguished by prior brentuximab vedotin exposure. The trial cohort included 55 to 65 patients with relapsed/refractory classical Hodgkin lymphoma, and each patient had a best overall response of complete response, partial response or progressive disease. Single-agent nivolumab was administered to trial patients in the multi-cohort phase II CheckMate 205 trial. An independent review committee assessed best overall response by applying the 2007 International Working Group response criteria. PBMCs from the trial were collected at three points: immediately before nivolumab initiation (C1D1), and during therapy at cycle 2 day 1 and cycle 4 day 1. Peripheral blood was collected in 8 mL Vacutainer Cell Preparation Tubes, from which PBMCs were isolated by centrifugation and then cryopreserved.

CDR3 length: 17 amino acids, cysteine to phenylalanine. Only the CDR3 DNA stays, 51 bases, in frame from base 1. According to the germline V gene, CDR1 reads SGDLS and CDR2 reads YYNGEE. Relative to germline, V is missing 3 bases and J is missing 2 bases, with 10 bases of the junction outside any gene match. This clone showed up just once. No antigen is known for it. Per-base quality was not reported, and no clone a single base away is much larger than it. The source material was peripheral blood mononuclear cells (PBMCs), sampled before the fourth cycle of nivolumab. The sequence derives from a human donor with classical Hodgkin lymphoma. The chain is assembled from TRBV9 and TRBJ1-4; the central 7 bases match TRBD1. The CDR3: CASSARQGRGTNEKLFF. The sequenced DNA: TGTGCCAGCAGCGCCCGACAGGGAAGGGGGACTAATGAAAAACTGTTTTTT.